This T cell receptor (beta chain) emerged from a study of technical replicates of blood from a few donors. The repertoire was sequenced with immunoSEQ multiplex PCR; TCRdb's copy has only in-frame clones and lacks some. The sample carries approximately 50,000 clones, roughly 94% recorded once. The CDR3 is 11 amino acids. V was pared by 5 bases and J by 6 bases, with 2 bases of the junction left unmatched. Germline CDR1 reads SQVTM; CDR2 reads ANQGSEA. Source material: T cells isolated from PBMCs. V usage is TRBV29-1 and J usage is TRBJ1-2, with 8 nucleotides matching TRBD1. The source of this sequence is a human donor in good health. The CDR3: CSVRGQDGYTF. The DNA of the CDR3 is TGCAGCGTTCGGGGACAGGATGGCTACACCTTC.